This TCR beta chain was retrieved from a study of shared clonotypes between healthy human individuals. The naive CD8 fraction comprised CD45RO-negative cells positively selected for CCR7 and excluded terminally differentiated effector memory CD45RA+ cells. CDR3 length equals 16 residues. Trimming took off 5 bases at V and 1 base at J, with 15 bases between the two ends. CDR1 is SGHVS, CDR2 FNYEAQ, per germline. In the original processing: ImmunoSEQ junction-only sequences lacked quality scores, so their filtering differed. This table comes from immunoSEQ multiplex PCR, and its TCRdb copy is limited to in-frame clones, with some not included. The V and J calls and clone size are taken from that table; D and trimming were inferred from the DNA. The repertoire includes around 700,000 clones, 92% of them detected once, and more than 20% sits in the top ten.

Sequenced sample: naive CD8+ T cells sorted from blood. The rearrangement uses TRBV7-6 and TRBJ2-1; D is perhaps TRBD1 or TRBD2 (5 bases each). This sequence was found in a young man in good health. Here the CDR3 reads CASSRSPGPSYNEQFF. The CDR3 bases are TGTGCCAGCAGCCGTTCACCGGGGCCATCCTACAATGAGCAGTTCTTC.